This T cell receptor (beta chain) was captured by sequencing in a study of blood T cell repertoires in COVID-19. The CDR3 is 11 amino acids. The germline CDR1 and CDR2 sequences are SQVTM and ANQGSEA. Trimming took off 7 bases at V and 4 bases at J, with 10 bases between the two ends. Individuals aged 18 to 89 years were recruited from 24 US areas. Clinical history as reported by participants underpinned cohort assignment. Clones were read by immunoSEQ multiplex PCR, and TCRdb kept only the in-frame ones, dropping some. The data show approximately 320,000 clones, under 95% seen once. The source material was PBMCs or T cells enriched from blood (not recorded which). This TCR derives from a man in his sixties who had recovered from COVID-19. The gene calls are TRBV29-1 and TRBJ1-2, with D maybe TRBD1 (5 bases). The CDR3 DNA follows: TGCAGCGCGGGGGAGGTCTATGGCTACACCTTC. Amino acids: CSAGEVYGYTF.